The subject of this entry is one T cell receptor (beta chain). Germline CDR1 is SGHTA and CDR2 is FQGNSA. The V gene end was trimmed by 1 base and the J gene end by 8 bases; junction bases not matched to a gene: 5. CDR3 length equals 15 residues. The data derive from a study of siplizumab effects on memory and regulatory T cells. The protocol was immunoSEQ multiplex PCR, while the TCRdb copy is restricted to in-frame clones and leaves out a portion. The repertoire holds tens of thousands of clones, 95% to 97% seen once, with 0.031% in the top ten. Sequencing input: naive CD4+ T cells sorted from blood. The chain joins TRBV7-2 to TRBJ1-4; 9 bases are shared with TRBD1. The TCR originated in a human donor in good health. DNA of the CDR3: TGTGCCAGCAGCTTAGTGGGACAGGGTGGCGAAAAACTGTTTTTT. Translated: CASSLVGQGGEKLFF.